Below, 32 T cell receptor beta chains from the same sample are listed, as sequenced in a study of CD8 T cells in Susac syndrome. RNA was extracted with the RNeasy kit, and a quantity of about 0.45 to 1 ug was reverse transcribed using random hexamers. TCRdb fed the immunoSEQ multiplex PCR reads into MiXCR, producing one record per CDR3 protein. The data show approximately 160,000 distinct CDR3 sequences, roughly 94% seen once. Sample: CD4+ T cells from PBMCs. The source of these receptors is a human donor with multiple sclerosis.

The V call is TRBV5-1, the J call TRBJ1-1; a weak D match, TRBD1 (5 bases). The germline V gene encodes CDR1 SGHRS and CDR2 YFSETQ. The CDR3 is made up of 13 amino acids. The V end was cut by 5 bases, the J end by 6 bases, with 14 bases between. The chain's CDR3 is CASRVGGRAEAFF. The CDR3 DNA follows: TGCGCCAGCAGAGTGGGGGGACGCGCTGAAGCTTTCTTT.

The chain carries TRBV2 and TRBJ2-5; tentative D call: TRBD2 (5 bases). CDR1 and CDR2 from the germline V gene are SNHLY and FYNNEI. The CDR3 totals 14 residues. V lost 0 bases and J lost 14, with 19 bases in between. CDR3 coding DNA: TGTGCCAGCAGTGAAGCGCTCGACGGTAGACTACTATACTTC. This codes for CASSEALDGRLLYF.

This rearrangement joins TRBV20-1 to TRBJ1-5, with D tentatively TRBD1 (5 bases). V lost 2 bases to trimming and J lost 4 bases, with 9 bases between them. The germline CDR1 and CDR2 sequences are DFQATT and SNEGSKA (reference sequence). The CDR3 consists of 13 residues. Written as DNA, the CDR3 is TGCAGTGCTAGAAGACAGCTAAATCAGCCCCAGCATTTT. It specifies CSARRQLNQPQHF.

The genes are TRBV18 and TRBJ1-1; tentative D call: TRBD1 (6 bases). V dropped 5 bases and J dropped 11 bases, with 18 bases sitting between them. From germline, CDR1 is KGHSH and CDR2 LQKENI. This CDR3 contains 13 residues. Written as DNA, the CDR3 is TGTGCCAGCTCAGCGGGACACGGATTTGGGGCTTTCTTT. This sequence encodes CASSAGHGFGAFF.

The J gene is TRBJ1-1, the V gene TRBV18, with D possibly TRBD1 on 5 matching bases. V lost 3 bases, J lost 1 base, and 30 bases lay in between. The V gene's germline CDR1 is KGHSH and CDR2 LQKENI. The CDR3 is made up of 21 amino acids. The DNA of the CDR3 is TGTGCCAGCTCACCTAACTTGGCGGGGGAGTCGGGCAGACTCAGGAACACTGAAGCTTTCTTT. Translated: CASSPNLAGESGRLRNTEAFF.

This chain connects TRBV4-1 to TRBJ2-1, with 9 bases lining up with TRBD2. CDR3 size: 20 residues. Germline V CDR1 and CDR2: MGHRA, YSYEKL. Trimming cost V 2 bases and J 1 base; bases outside gene matches: 15. In DNA, the CDR3 is TGCGCCAGCAGCCAAAGATCACCCTCGGGGAGCGGGAGGTCCTACAATGAGCAGTTCTTC. This codes for CASSQRSPSGSGRSYNEQFF.

The rearrangement uses TRBV2 and TRBJ2-7; the D gene is possibly TRBD1 (5 bases). V lost 8 bases and J lost 6, with 20 bases in between. CDR1 is SNHLY, CDR2 FYNNEI, per germline. The CDR3 covers 14 residues. The CDR3 protein is CASLSRQGPGEQYF. The CDR3 bases are TGTGCCAGCCTATCCCGGCAGGGCCCCGGCGAGCAGTACTTC.

The chain recombines TRBV30 with TRBJ2-5; 8 nucleotides match TRBD2. This CDR3 has 15 amino acids. Germline assignment: CDR1 GTSNPN and CDR2 SVGIG (reference sequence). With V trimmed by 2 bases and J by 3 bases, 8 bases remained unmatched. The CDR3, as DNA: TGTGCCTGGAGTCCCTTAAGAGCGGGAGAAGAGACCCAGTACTTC. Amino acids: CAWSPLRAGEETQYF.

This clonotype was observed a single time. The chain links TRBV2 to TRBJ2-1; 7 bases are shared with TRBD1. This CDR3 region has 13 residues. The junction had 3 bases not matched to a gene; V was cut back by 7 bases and J by 3 bases. Germline CDR1 is SNHLY and CDR2 is FYNNEI. In DNA, the CDR3 is TGTGCCAGCATAGGGGGCCACTACAATGAGCAGTTCTTC. This codes for CASIGGHYNEQFF.

This chain joins TRBV20-1 and TRBJ2-1, with 16 nucleotides matching TRBD2. Looked up from germline, CDR1 is DFQATT and CDR2 is SNEGSKA (reference sequence). J lost 8 bases, V lost 3 bases, and 7 bases had no gene match. The CDR3 extends over 16 amino acids. The CDR3, as DNA: TGCAGTGCTAGTGGGGGACTAGCGGGAGGGCCGTATGAGCAGTTCTTC. This translates into CSASGGLAGGPYEQFF.

The gene calls are TRBV19 and TRBJ2-2; possibly TRBD1 for D (6 bases). CDR3 size: 14 residues. CDR1 and CDR2 from the germline V gene are LNHDA and SQIVND (reference sequence). V was shortened by 7 bases and J by 1 base, with 10 bases between the two germline ends. DNA of the CDR3: TGTGCCAGTACCGGGACACAGAACACCGGGGAGCTGTTTTTT. Its protein is CASTGTQNTGELFF.

This sequence joins TRBV6-5 and TRBJ2-3; weak D call: TRBD2 (6 bases). The germline V gene has CDR1 MNHEY and CDR2 SVGAGI. The V gene lost 3 bases and the J gene lost 5 bases, with 12 bases spanning the gap. The CDR3 extends over 14 amino acids. For the CDR3, the DNA is TGTGCCAGCAGTTATGGGACTGCTGAAGATACGCAGTATTTT. Protein product: CASSYGTAEDTQYF.

This clonotype is a singleton in its sample. This CDR3 reads CASSRSDAGGGYTF. CDR3 in DNA: TGTGCCAGCAGCCGCTCCGACGCTGGCGGAGGCTACACCTTC. J is TRBJ1-2 and V is TRBV4-2; D is unclear. Germline V CDR1 and CDR2: LGHNA, YNFKEQ. V was shortened by 4 bases and J by 8 bases, with 17 bases between the two germline ends. This CDR3 comprises 14 residues.

The J gene is TRBJ1-2, the V gene TRBV7-2; TRBD1 matches at 10 bases. Germline V CDR1 and CDR2: SGHTA, FQGNSA. The ends lost 3 bases at V and 4 bases at J; junction bases unmatched: 8. CDR3 size: 16 residues. The DNA for the CDR3 is TGTGCCAGCAGCTTCGGGACAGGGGTCTTAGGCTATGGCTACACCTTC. This sequence encodes CASSFGTGVLGYGYTF.

CDR3 region: CASSLTRSSYEQYF. The DNA for the CDR3 is TGTGCCAGCAGCTTAACCCGGAGCTCCTACGAGCAGTACTTC. The gene calls are TRBV5-4 and TRBJ2-7, with D uncertain. With 2 bases removed from V and 0 bases from J, the gap between germline ends came to 9 bases. Germline V gene sequence: CDR1 SGHNT, CDR2 YYREEE (reference sequence). CDR3 length: 14 residues.

The rearrangement joins TRBV4-2 to TRBJ1-5, with D hard to call. V lost 4 bases to trimming and J lost 0 bases, with 13 bases between them. CDR1 LGHNA and CDR2 YNFKEQ come from the germline V gene. The CDR3 extends over 16 amino acids. The DNA of the CDR3 is TGTGCCAGCAGCCCGACACTTCGGGGTAGCAATCAGCCCCAGCATTTT. It specifies CASSPTLRGSNQPQHF.

The V call is TRBV6-5, the J call TRBJ1-2, with 9 bases fitting TRBD1. CDR1 MNHEY and CDR2 SVGAGI come from the germline V gene. The V gene end was trimmed by 2 bases and the J gene end by 7 bases; junction bases not matched to a gene: 14. The CDR3 length is 17 residues. CDR3 DNA sequence: TGTGCCAGCAGTTACACTAGGACAGGGGATACAACTAGTGGCTACACCTTC. The encoded protein is CASSYTRTGDTTSGYTF.

This chain links TRBV5-1 with TRBJ2-2; the D gene is possibly TRBD1 (5 bases). V lost 4 bases and J lost 0, with 13 bases in between. CDR3 length: 16 residues. The V gene's germline CDR1 is SGHRS and CDR2 YFSETQ. The CDR3 protein is CASSQLGPSNTGELFF. CDR3 DNA sequence: TGCGCCAGCAGCCAGTTGGGGCCCTCGAACACCGGGGAGCTGTTTTTT. Full variable domain (rest looked up from reference TRBV5-1 and TRBJ2-2): KAGVTQTPRYLIKTRGQQVTLSCSPISGHRSVSWYQQTPGQGLQFLFEYFSETQRNKGNFPGRFSGRQFSNSRSEMNVSTLELGDSALYLCASSQLGPSNTGELFFGEGSRLTVL.

The rearrangement links TRBV2 to TRBJ1-1, with 8 bases aligning to TRBD1. With 5 bases clipped from V and 7 bases from J, the junction kept 9 bases outside the gene matches. The CDR3 totals 14 residues. The germline V gene encodes CDR1 SNHLY and CDR2 FYNNEI. The CDR3 spells CASSHPGQELEAFF. The CDR3 DNA follows: TGTGCCAGCAGTCACCCGGGACAGGAGCTTGAAGCTTTCTTT.

In this sample, this clonotype turned up once. The genes are TRBV4-1 and TRBJ1-4, with 9 bases fitting TRBD1. Trimming took 1 base from V and 3 from J; bases not matched to a gene: 6. Germline-derived CDR1 and CDR2 are MGHRA and YSYEKL. CDR3 length equals 17 residues. As DNA, the CDR3 is TGCGCCAGCAGCCAAGGAGGGACAGGGAGGGCTAATGAAAAACTGTTTTTT. Its translation is CASSQGGTGRANEKLFF.

This sequence joins TRBV19 and TRBJ1-5; 9 positions agree with TRBD1. Germline V gene data show CDR1 as LNHDA and CDR2 as SQIVND (reference sequence). V was clipped by 7 bases and J by 4 bases; unmatched bases: 2. There are 13 residues in the CDR3. In DNA form, the CDR3 reads TGTGCCAGTAATGGACAGGGGAATCAGCCCCAGCATTTT. This encodes CASNGQGNQPQHF. The full variable domain, in which reference TRBV19 and TRBJ1-5 provide the parts outside the CDR3, is DGGITQSPKYLFRKEGQNVTLSCEQNLNHDAMYWYRQDPGQGLRLIYYSQIVNDFQKGDIAEGYSVSREKKESFPLTVTSAQKNPTAFYLCASNGQGNQPQHFGDGTRLSIL.

The CDR3 nucleotides read TGTGCCAGCAGCTTAGACGGGAGTTGGGATACGCAGTATTTT. It yields the protein CASSLDGSWDTQYF. The gene calls are TRBV7-9 and TRBJ2-3; D is possibly TRBD2 (6 bases). The germline V gene encodes CDR1 SEHNR and CDR2 FQNEAQ (reference sequence). V was pared by 1 base and J by 6 bases, with 11 bases between. The CDR3 has 14 residues.

V gene TRBV18 combines with J gene TRBJ2-3; no clear D gene. The CDR3 length is 12 residues. The germline V and J ends were trimmed by 5 bases and 2 bases, with 5 bases remaining between them. Germline V gene lookup returns CDR1 KGHSH and CDR2 LQKENI. The CDR3 sequence is CASSTDTDTQYF. CDR3 sequence (DNA): TGTGCCAGCTCAACAGACACAGATACGCAGTATTTT.

This clonotype has just one count. The V and J genes are TRBV3-1 and TRBJ2-3; no reliable D call. This CDR3 region has 13 residues. Germline lookup yields CDR1 LGHDT and CDR2 YNNKEL (reference sequence). The V end lost 2 bases, the J end lost 5 bases, and 8 bases lay between the germline ends. In nucleotides, the CDR3 is TGTGCCAGCAGCCAAAGCTATGAAGATACGCAGTATTTT. Translated, it gives CASSQSYEDTQYF.

This clonotype was detected a few times. Written as DNA, the CDR3 is TGTGCCAGCAGCTTAGGAGGAGGGTTAGAGACCCAGTACTTC. It translates to CASSLGGGLETQYF. V is TRBV7-2 and J is TRBJ2-5; a possible D gene is TRBD2 (6 bases). The CDR3 spans 14 residues. Germline V gives CDR1 SGHTA, CDR2 FQGNSA. The V gene lost 1 base and the J gene lost 4 bases, with 10 bases spanning the gap. The whole variable domain, filled in from reference TRBV7-2 and TRBJ2-5, reads GAGVSQSPSNKVTEKGKDVELRCDPISGHTALYWYRQSLGQGLEFLIYFQGNSAPDKSGLPSDRFSAERTGGSVSTLTIQRTQQEDSAVYLCASSLGGGLETQYFGPGTRLLVL.

V is TRBV9 and J is TRBJ2-3; TRBD2 aligns across 8 bases. From germline, CDR1 is SGDLS and CDR2 YYNGEE. The length of the CDR3 is 16 residues. V shed 0 bases and J 2 bases; nucleotides not matched to a gene: 5. Here the CDR3 reads CASSVAPGLDTDTQYF. For the CDR3, the DNA is TGTGCCAGCAGCGTAGCTCCGGGACTAGACACAGATACGCAGTATTTT.

The gene calls are TRBV3-1 and TRBJ1-2, with D uncertain. Trimming removed 0 bases at V and 7 bases at J, with 15 bases between. This CDR3 comprises 15 residues. CDR1 is LGHDT, CDR2 YNNKEL, per germline (reference sequence). The CDR3 loop is CASSQEGIALSGYTF. The CDR3 bases are TGTGCCAGCAGCCAAGAGGGCATCGCACTATCTGGCTACACCTTC.

The CDR3 coding sequence is TGTGCCAGCTCAGCTGGGGCTGTCGACGAGCAGTACTTC. Its protein product is CASSAGAVDEQYF. This chain joins TRBV18 and TRBJ2-7; TRBD1 might be the D (5 bases). The germline gives CDR1 KGHSH, CDR2 LQKENI. The length of the CDR3 is 13 residues. With 5 bases removed from V and 5 bases from J, the gap between germline ends came to 13 bases.

This clonotype was recorded only once. The rearrangement joins TRBV29-1 to TRBJ2-1; D may be TRBD2 (6 bases). Trimming left V 1 base short and J 4 bases short, with 11 bases between. Germline V lookup: CDR1 SQVTM, CDR2 ANQGSEA. CDR3 length equals 14 residues. The CDR3 sequence is CSVEGASDYNEQFF. The CDR3 DNA sequence: TGCAGCGTTGAAGGGGCTAGCGATTACAATGAGCAGTTCTTC.

The chain combines TRBV7-2 with TRBJ2-7; no definite D call. CDR1 SGHTA and CDR2 FQGNSA come from the germline V gene. This CDR3 is built from 14 residues. V lost 0 bases and J lost 2, with 8 bases in between. CDR3 loop: CASSLAGSPYEQYF. The CDR3 DNA follows: TGTGCCAGCAGCTTAGCGGGTAGTCCCTACGAGCAGTACTTC.

This rearrangement joins TRBV6-2 or TRBV6-3 to TRBJ2-7, with D tentatively TRBD1 or TRBD2 (5 bases each). Germline CDR1 and CDR2: MNHEY and SVGEGT. The CDR3 covers 15 residues. The ends were cut back, 4 bases at V and 3 bases at J, with 16 bases in the middle. The CDR3 loop is CASSWGTSPYYEQYF. The CDR3 DNA is TGTGCCAGCAGTTGGGGGACGTCCCCTTACTACGAGCAGTACTTC.

V usage is TRBV4-1 and J usage is TRBJ2-6; a possible D gene is TRBD2 (5 bases). V gave up 4 bases and J gave up 1 base, with 11 bases separating them. This CDR3 comprises 16 residues. CDR1 and CDR2 (germline): MGHRA, YSYEKL. The CDR3 reads CASSLLGRSGANVLTF. As DNA, the CDR3 is TGCGCCAGCAGCCTACTAGGACGGTCTGGGGCCAACGTCCTGACTTTC.